This entry features one T cell receptor beta chain sequence. The antigen is unknown. Combined were second doses at about 4 or about 12 weeks. Repertoires were generated with immunoSEQ multiplex PCR, while TCRdb's copy carries only in-frame clones and drops some. The sample holds some 96,000 clones, 85% to 90% seen once. The data are from a study of T cell responses to AZD1222 COVID-19 vaccine. Points from the study as a whole: Mostly white British, mostly female donors; authors suggested clonal diversity may be underestimated. Rises in breadth and depth of Spike-specific TCRs came after two AZD1222 doses. Spike-wide vaccine-associated CD4 TCRs dominated at 160-218 and 743-854.

Here the sequenced sample was peripheral blood, taken 28 days after the second AZD1222 dose. The clonotype originates from an adult who received the AZD1222 COVID-19 vaccine.

CDR3 region: CASSTDYNSPLHF. CDR3 nucleotide sequence: TGTGCCAGCAGCACGGACTATAATTCACCCCTCCACTTT. The chain is built from TRBV11-2 and TRBJ1-6; the D is unclear. The length of the CDR3 is 13 residues. Germline CDR1 reads SGHAT; CDR2 reads FQNNGV. V lost 5 bases to trimming and J lost 3 bases, with 5 bases between them.